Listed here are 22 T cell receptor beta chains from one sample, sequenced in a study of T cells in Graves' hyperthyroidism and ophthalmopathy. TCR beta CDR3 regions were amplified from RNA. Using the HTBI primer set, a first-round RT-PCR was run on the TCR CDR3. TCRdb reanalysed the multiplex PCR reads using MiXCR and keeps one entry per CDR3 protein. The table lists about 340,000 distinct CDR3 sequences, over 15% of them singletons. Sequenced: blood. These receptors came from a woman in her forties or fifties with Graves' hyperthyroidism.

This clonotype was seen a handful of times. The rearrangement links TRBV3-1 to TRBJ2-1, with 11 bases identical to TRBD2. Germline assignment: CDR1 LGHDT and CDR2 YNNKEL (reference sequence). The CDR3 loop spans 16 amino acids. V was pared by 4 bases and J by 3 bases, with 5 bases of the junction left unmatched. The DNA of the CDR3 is TGTGCCAGCAGCCTCTCAGGGACTAGCGGCTACAATGAGCAGTTCTTC. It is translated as CASSLSGTSGYNEQFF.

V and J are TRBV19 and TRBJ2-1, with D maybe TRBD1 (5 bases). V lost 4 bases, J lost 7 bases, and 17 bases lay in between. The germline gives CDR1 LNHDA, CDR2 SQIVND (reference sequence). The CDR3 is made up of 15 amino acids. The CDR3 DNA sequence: TGTGCCAGTAGTAATGGGGCTCGAAGTGGAAATGAGCAGTTCTTC. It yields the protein CASSNGARSGNEQFF.

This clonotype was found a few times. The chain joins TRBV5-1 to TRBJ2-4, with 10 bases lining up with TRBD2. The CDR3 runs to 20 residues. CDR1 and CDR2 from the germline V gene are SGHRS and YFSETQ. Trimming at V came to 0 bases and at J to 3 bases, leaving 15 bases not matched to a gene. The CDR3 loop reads CASSLDGVLAGVYDKNIQYF. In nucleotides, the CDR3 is TGCGCCAGCAGCTTGGACGGAGTGCTAGCGGGAGTTTATGACAAAAACATTCAGTACTTC.

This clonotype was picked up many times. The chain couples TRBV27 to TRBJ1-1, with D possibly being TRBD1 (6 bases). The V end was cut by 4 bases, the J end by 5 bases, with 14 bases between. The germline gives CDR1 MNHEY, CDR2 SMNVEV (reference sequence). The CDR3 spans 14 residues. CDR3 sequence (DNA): TGTGCCAGCAGTTCTTATCAGGGGCGAACTGAAGCTTTCTTT. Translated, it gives CASSSYQGRTEAFF.

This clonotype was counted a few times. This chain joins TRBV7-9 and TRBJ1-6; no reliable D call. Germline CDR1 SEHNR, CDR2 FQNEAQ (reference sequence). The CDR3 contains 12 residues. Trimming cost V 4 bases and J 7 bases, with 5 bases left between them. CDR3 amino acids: CASSSSNSPLHF. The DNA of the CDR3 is TGTGCCAGCAGCTCCTCCAATTCACCCCTCCACTTT. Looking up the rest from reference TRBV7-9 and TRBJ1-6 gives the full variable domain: DTGVSQNPRHKITKRGQNVTFRCDPISEHNRLYWYRQTLGQGPEFLTYFQNEAQLEKSRLLSDRFSAERPKGSFSTLEIQRTEQGDSAMYLCASSSSNSPLHFGNGTRLTVT.

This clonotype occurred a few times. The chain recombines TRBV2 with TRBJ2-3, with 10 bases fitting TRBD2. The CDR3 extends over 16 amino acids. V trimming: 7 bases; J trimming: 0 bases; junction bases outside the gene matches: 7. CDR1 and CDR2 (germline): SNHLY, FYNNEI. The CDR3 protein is CASTFDSGRSTDTQYF. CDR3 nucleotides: TGTGCCAGCACCTTCGATAGCGGGAGGAGCACAGATACGCAGTATTTT.

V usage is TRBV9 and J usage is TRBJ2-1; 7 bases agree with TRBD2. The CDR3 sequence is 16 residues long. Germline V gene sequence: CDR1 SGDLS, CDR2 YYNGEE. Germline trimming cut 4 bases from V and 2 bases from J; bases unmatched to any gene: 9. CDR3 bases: TGTGCCAGCAGCTACTCCGGGAGCGGGGCCTACAATGAGCAGTTCTTC. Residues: CASSYSGSGAYNEQFF.

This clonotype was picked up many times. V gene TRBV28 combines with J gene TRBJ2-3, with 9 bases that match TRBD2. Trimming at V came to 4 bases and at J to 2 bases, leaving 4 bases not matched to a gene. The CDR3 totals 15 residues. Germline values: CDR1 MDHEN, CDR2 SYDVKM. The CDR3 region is CASSSAGLATDTQYF. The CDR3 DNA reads TGTGCCAGCAGTTCCGCGGGACTAGCCACAGATACGCAGTATTTT.

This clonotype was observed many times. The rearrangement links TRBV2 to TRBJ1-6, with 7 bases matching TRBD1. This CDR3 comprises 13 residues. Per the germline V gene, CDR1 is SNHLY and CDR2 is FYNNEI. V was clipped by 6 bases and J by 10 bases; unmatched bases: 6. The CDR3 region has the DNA TGTGCCAGCAGGGTGACAGGGAGCTCACCCCTCCACTTT. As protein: CASRVTGSSPLHF.

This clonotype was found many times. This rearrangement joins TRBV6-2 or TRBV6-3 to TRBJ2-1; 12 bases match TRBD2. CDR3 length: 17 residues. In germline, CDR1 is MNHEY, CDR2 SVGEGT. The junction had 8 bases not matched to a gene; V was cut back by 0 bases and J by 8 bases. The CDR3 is CASSYSIRLAGDDEQFF. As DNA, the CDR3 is TGTGCCAGCAGTTACTCGATTCGACTAGCGGGAGACGATGAGCAGTTCTTC.

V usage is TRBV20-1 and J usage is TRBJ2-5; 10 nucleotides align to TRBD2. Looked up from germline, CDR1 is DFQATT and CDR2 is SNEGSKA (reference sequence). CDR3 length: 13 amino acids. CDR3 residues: CRIPLAGEETQYF. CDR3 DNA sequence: TGCAGGATTCCCCTAGCGGGAGAAGAGACCCAGTACTTC.

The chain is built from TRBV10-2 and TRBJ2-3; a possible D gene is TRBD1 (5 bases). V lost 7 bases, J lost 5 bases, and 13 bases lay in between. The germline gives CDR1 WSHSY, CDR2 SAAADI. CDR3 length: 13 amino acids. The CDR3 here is CASNPQGVDTQYF. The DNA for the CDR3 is TGCGCCAGCAACCCCCAGGGTGTAGATACGCAGTATTTT.

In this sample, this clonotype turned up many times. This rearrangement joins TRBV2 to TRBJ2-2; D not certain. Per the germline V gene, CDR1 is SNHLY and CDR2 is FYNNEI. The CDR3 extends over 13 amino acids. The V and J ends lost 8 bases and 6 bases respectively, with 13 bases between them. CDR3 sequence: CASGYGGPGELFF. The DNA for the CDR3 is TGTGCCAGCGGCTACGGCGGCCCCGGGGAGCTGTTTTTT.

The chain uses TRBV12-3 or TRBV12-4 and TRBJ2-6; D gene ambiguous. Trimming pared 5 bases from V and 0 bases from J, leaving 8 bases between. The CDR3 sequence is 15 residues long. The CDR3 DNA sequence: TGTGCCAGCAGTCCCATCAACTCTGGGGCCAACGTCCTGACTTTC. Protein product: CASSPINSGANVLTF.

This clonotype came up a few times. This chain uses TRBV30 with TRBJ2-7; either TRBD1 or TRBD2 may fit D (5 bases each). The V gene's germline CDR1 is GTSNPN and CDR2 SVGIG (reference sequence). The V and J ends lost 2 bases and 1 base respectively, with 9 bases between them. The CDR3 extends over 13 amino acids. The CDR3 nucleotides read TGTGCCTGGAGTTGGAGGACATCCTACGAGCAGTACTTC. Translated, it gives CAWSWRTSYEQYF.

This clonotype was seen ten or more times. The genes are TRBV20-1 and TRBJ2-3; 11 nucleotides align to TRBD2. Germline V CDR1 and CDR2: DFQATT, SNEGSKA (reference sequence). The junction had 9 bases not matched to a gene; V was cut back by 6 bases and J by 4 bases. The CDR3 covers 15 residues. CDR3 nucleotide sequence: TGCAGTGCCTTTACTAGCGGGAGTGGGGCAGATACGCAGTATTTT. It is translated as CSAFTSGSGADTQYF.

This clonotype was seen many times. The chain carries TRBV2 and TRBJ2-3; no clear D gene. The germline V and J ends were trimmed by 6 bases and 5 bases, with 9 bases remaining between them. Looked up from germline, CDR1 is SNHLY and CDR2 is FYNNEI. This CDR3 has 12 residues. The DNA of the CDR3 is TGTGCCAGCAGGGAGAGTGTAGATACGCAGTATTTT. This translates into CASRESVDTQYF.

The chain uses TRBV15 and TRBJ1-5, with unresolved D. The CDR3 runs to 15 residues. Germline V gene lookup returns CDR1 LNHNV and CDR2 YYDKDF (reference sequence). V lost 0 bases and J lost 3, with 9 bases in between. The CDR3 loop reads CATSRDLGSNQPQHF. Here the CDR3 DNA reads TGTGCCACCAGCAGAGATCTAGGGTCCAATCAGCCCCAGCATTTT.

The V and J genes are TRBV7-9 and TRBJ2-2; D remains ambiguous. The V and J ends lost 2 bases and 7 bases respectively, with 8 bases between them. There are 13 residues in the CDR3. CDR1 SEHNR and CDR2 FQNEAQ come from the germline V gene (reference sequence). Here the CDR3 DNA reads TGTGCCAGCAGCTTACGGATAAACGGGGAGCTGTTTTTT. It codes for CASSLRINGELFF.

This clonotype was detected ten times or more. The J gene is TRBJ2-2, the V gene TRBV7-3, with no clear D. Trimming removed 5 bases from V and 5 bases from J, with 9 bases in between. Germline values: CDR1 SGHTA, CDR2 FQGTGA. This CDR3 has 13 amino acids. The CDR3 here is CASSVDVTGELFF. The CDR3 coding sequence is TGTGCCAGCAGCGTAGACGTAACCGGGGAGCTGTTTTTT.

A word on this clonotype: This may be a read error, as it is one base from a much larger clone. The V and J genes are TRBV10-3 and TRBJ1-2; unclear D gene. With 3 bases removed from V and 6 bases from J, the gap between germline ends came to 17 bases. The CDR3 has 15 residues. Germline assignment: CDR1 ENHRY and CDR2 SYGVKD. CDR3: CAISERPEVPHGYTF. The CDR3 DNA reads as TGTGCCATCAGTGAAAGGCCGGAGGTCCCCCATGGCTACACCTTC.

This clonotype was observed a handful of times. The CDR3 is CASRQIQGYGYTF. Written as DNA, the CDR3 is TGTGCCAGCAGACAAATCCAGGGGTATGGCTACACCTTC. The chain combines TRBV6-1 with TRBJ1-2; D is perhaps TRBD1 (6 bases). CDR3 length: 13 residues. Germline V gives CDR1 MNHNS, CDR2 SASEGT. The V gene lost 6 bases and the J gene lost 5 bases, with 13 bases spanning the gap.